The clone carrying this T cell receptor beta chain occurred many times. This specimen comes from a study of CD8 T cells in ankylosing spondylitis. Using its own MiXCR run on the 5' RACE reads, TCRdb lists one record per CDR3 protein. The sample contains about 190,000 distinct CDR3 sequences, 10% to 15% of which appear only once. The CDR3 has 14 amino acids. Germline V gives CDR1 SGHRS, CDR2 YFSETQ. V lost 1 base, J lost 6 bases, and 13 bases lay in between. This receptor was identified in a female donor with ankylosing spondylitis or in good health (not recorded which). The chain links TRBV5-1 to TRBJ1-2; D possibly corresponds to TRBD1 (5 bases). Source material: blood, either unsorted or a sorted T cell fraction (not recorded which). The DNA of the CDR3 is TGCGCCAGCAGCTTGTTAAGCAGGGTCGATGGCTACACCTTC. Translating gives CASSLLSRVDGYTF.